Following are 10 T cell receptor beta chains from one sample sequenced in a study of CD8+ T cells in alopecia areata. Sequencing templates came from extracted RNA that was reverse transcribed into cDNA. The method was immunoSEQ multiplex PCR; TCRdb's version includes in-frame clones alone and lacks a portion of them. This sample has some 120,000 clones and no singletons, with roughly a fifth in the ten largest. The sample consisted of lesional skin. The receptors come from a C3H/HeJ mouse with alopecia areata. This line is of MHC haplotype H2-k.

This clone has a handful of counts. The protein in this entry is translated from the DNA; at residue 11 it differs from the protein listed in TCRdb. Gene names are mouse gene names. The read finishes 3 residues shy of the CDR3 end, and the germline J gene is used to complete it. The J gene is TRBJ1-6, the V gene TRBV19; D not resolved. TRBJ1-6 qualifies as an ORF whose function is uncertain. Germline CDR1 is FNHDT and CDR2 is SITEND (reference sequence). This CDR3 is 14 amino acids long. The ends were cut back, 2 bases at V and 7 bases at J, with 10 bases in the middle. The chain's CDR3 is CASSIQDRNSPLYF. The DNA read from the CDR3 is TGTGCCAGCAGTATCCAGGATAGGAATTCGCCC.

Worth noting for this clone: Germline and genes: mouse. The read ends 4 residues before the CDR3 terminus; that terminus is restored from the germline J gene. The J gene is TRBJ2-1, the V gene TRBV1; 10 bases fit TRBD2. This CDR3 is built from 16 residues. Trimming at V came to 1 base and at J to 4 bases, leaving 4 bases not matched to a gene. Germline V gene sequence: CDR1 NSQYPW, CDR2 LRSPGD (reference sequence). Partial CDR3 DNA: TGCACCTGCAGTGCAGGACTGGGGGGTGGTTATGCT. Translated, it gives CTCSAGLGGGYA. The full CDR3 sequence reads CTCSAGLGGGYAEQFF.

This clone was detected ten times or more. These gene names are mouse names. The CDR3 end lies 4 residues beyond the end of the read and is filled in from the germline J gene. The chain links TRBV13-3 to TRBJ2-7; D is perhaps TRBD1 (5 bases). Germline V lookup: CDR1 NNHDY, CDR2 SYVADS. This CDR3 comprises 12 residues. The germline V and J ends were trimmed by 5 bases and 3 bases, with 9 bases remaining between them. The CDR3 is CASRDKFYEQYF. Incomplete CDR3 DNA: TGTGCCAGCAGGGACAAATTCTAT.

Notes on this clone: Mouse names are used for the genes. The read falls 4 residues short of the CDR3 end, and the missing part is taken from the germline J gene. V usage is TRBV1 and J usage is TRBJ2-5; D perhaps matches TRBD1 (6 bases). Germline lookup yields CDR1 NSQYPW and CDR2 LRSPGD (reference sequence). Trimming pared 4 bases from V and 2 bases from J, leaving 10 bases between. This CDR3 has 14 amino acids. The sequenced part of the CDR3 DNA is TGCACCTGCAGTGGGTGGGACATCCAAGAC. Its translation: CTCSGWDIQD. The full CDR3 protein is CTCSGWDIQDTQYF.

As for this clone: Germline and genes: mouse. The read terminates 4 residues before the CDR3 end, so the remaining end is supplied by the germline J gene. The chain has TRBV13-3 and TRBJ2-1, with a possible D match to TRBD1 (6 bases). CDR1 is NNHDY, CDR2 SYVADS, per germline. There are 16 residues in the CDR3. V was trimmed by 3 bases and J by 3 bases, leaving 16 bases between them. The CDR3: CASSGPHRVGYAEQFF. CDR3 DNA, as far as it was read: TGTGCCAGCAGTGGCCCTCACAGGGTTGGCTATGCT.

This clone was seen only a few times. Gene labels here are mouse ones. The CDR3 end is not reached by the read, which stops 4 residues before it; the germline J gene fills it in. The chain joins TRBV13-3 to TRBJ2-7; 10 nucleotides line up with TRBD2. CDR3 length: 16 amino acids. From germline, CDR1 is NNHDY and CDR2 SYVADS. V gave up 3 bases and J gave up 0 bases; unmatched junction bases: 6. Partial CDR3 DNA: TGTGCCAGCAGTGGTGACTGGGGGGCCCTCTCCTAT. Amino acids: CASSGDWGALSY. The whole CDR3 reads CASSGDWGALSYEQYF.

As for this clone: The germline and genes are mouse ones. The read stops 4 residues short of the end of the CDR3; the missing end is completed from the germline J gene. This chain connects TRBV1 to TRBJ1-1; tentatively, D is TRBD1 (5 bases). CDR3 length: 14 amino acids. Trimming pared 2 bases from V and 3 bases from J, leaving 10 bases between. CDR1 is NSQYPW and CDR2 is LRSPGD in the germline V gene (reference sequence). CDR3 DNA, as far as it was read: TGCACCTGCAGTGCACCGGGGGGACACACA. Residues: CTCSAPGGHT. The full CDR3 sequence reads CTCSAPGGHTEVFF.

Note on this clone: The gene symbols are mouse symbols. With the read ending 4 residues before the CDR3 end, the germline J gene is used to fill in that end. The gene calls are TRBV19 and TRBJ1-1; the match to TRBD1 covers 9 bases. This CDR3 has 14 amino acids. In germline, CDR1 is FNHDT, CDR2 SITEND (reference sequence). With V trimmed by 7 bases and J by 4 bases, 8 bases remained unmatched. The sequenced part of the CDR3 DNA is TGTGCCAGCGCCCCGGGACAGGGCGGCACA. It yields the protein CASAPGQGGT. The whole CDR3 sequence is CASAPGQGGTEVFF. Full variable domain (rest looked up from reference TRBV19 and TRBJ1-1): GGIITQTPKFLIGQEGQKLTLKCQQNFNHDTMYWYRQDSGKGLRLIYYSITENDLQKGDLSEGYDASREKKSSFSLTVTSAQKNEMAVFLCASAPGQGGTEVFFGKGTRLTVV.

In the case of this clone: Gene labels here are mouse ones. The read ends 4 residues shy of where the CDR3 ends; the end is completed using the germline J gene. Other DNA sequences in the sample encode the same CDR3. The genes are TRBV13-1 and TRBJ1-2; 10 positions match TRBD1. J was trimmed by 3 bases and V by 2 bases; bases with no gene match: 4. Germline-derived CDR1 and CDR2 are NSHNY and SYGAGN. The CDR3 runs to 15 residues. CDR3 residues: CASSESGTGDSDYTF. Incomplete CDR3 DNA: TGTGCCAGCAGTGAGTCCGGGACAGGGGACTCC.

As to this clone: The listed genes are named as in mouse. Read data end 4 residues before the CDR3 end; the end is taken from the germline J gene. The rearrangement joins TRBV29 to TRBJ2-2; TRBD1 is a possible D gene (5 bases). Germline CDR1 and CDR2: MSHET and SYDVDS. This CDR3 comprises 15 residues. V was trimmed by 1 base and J by 1 base, leaving 7 bases between them. The CDR3 here is CASSLLDKNTGQLYF. CDR3 DNA (partial): TGTGCTAGCAGTTTATTGGACAAAAACACCGGG.